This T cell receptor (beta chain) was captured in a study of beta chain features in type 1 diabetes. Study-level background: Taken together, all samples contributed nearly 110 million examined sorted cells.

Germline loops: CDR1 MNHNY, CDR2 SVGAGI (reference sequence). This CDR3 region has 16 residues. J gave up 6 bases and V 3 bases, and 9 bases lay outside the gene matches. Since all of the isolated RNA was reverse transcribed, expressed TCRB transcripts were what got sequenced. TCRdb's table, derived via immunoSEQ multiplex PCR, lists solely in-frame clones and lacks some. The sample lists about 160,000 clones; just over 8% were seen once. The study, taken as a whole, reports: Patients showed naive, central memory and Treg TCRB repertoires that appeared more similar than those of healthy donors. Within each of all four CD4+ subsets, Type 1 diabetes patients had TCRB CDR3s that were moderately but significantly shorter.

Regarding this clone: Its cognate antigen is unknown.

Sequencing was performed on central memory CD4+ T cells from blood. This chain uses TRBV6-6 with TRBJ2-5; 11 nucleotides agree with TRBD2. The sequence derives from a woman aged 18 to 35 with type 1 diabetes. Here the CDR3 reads CASSYSNSGGGKTQYF. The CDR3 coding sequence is TGTGCCAGCAGTTATTCCAATAGCGGGGGGGGGAAGACCCAGTACTTC.